This T cell receptor beta chain was observed in a study of vaccination and CD4 T cells after COVID-19. In the study overall: Cultures acting as controls obtained a CEFX pool, an HIV-1 Nef pool, or no peptide. Notes on the study in general: Convalescent patients' median share of reactive clones seen only post-vaccination was 70% to 90%.

Treatment indicated: approximately 11-day PBMC culture with coronavirus spike peptide pools or control peptides (ViraFEST assay). By share of the sample, this clonotype is medium-sized. The antigen remains unidentified. CDR3 length: 11 amino acids. Germline trimming cut 8 bases from V and 10 bases from J; bases unmatched to any gene: 5. Germline V gene sequence: CDR1 DFQATT, CDR2 SNEGSKA (reference sequence). Cultured CD4+ T cells had their DNA profiled by the Oncomine TCR Beta short-read assay. One entry per CDR3 protein results from TCRdb running MiXCR on the PCR reads. Among 16,000 or so distinct CDR3 sequences listed, about two fifths were seen once.

The chain links TRBV20-1 to TRBJ2-1; 10 nucleotides line up with TRBD2. Here the sequenced sample was CD4+ T cells from blood, cultured in vitro, taken after SARS-CoV-2 vaccination. The receptor was isolated from a human donor who had recovered from COVID-19. CDR3 in amino acids: CSLDSGREQFF. The CDR3 coding sequence is TGCAGTCTTGATAGCGGGAGGGAGCAGTTCTTC.